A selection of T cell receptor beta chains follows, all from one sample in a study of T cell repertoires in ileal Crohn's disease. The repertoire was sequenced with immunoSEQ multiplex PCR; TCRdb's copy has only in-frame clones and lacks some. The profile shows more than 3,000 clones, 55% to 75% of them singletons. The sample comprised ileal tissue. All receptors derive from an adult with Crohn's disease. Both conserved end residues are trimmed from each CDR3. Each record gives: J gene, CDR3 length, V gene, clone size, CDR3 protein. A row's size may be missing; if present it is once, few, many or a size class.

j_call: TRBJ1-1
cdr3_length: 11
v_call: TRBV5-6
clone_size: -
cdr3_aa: ASSFYADTEAF

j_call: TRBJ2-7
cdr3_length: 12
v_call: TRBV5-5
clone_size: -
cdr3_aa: ASTLHQPAREQY

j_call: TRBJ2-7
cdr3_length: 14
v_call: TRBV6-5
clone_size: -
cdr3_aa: ASSYSGRGTIYEQY

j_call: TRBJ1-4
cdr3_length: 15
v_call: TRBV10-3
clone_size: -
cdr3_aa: AISEGLRSGLGGKLF

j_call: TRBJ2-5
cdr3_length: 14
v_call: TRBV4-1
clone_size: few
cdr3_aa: ASSQKGLAGEETQY

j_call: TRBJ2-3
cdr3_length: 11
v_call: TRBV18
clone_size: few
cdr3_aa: ASSQQSSNTQY

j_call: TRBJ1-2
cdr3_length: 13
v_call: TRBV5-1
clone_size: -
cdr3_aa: ASSLGDRGAYGYT

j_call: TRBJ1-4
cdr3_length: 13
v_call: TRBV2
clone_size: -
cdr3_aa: ASSADGTGNEKLF

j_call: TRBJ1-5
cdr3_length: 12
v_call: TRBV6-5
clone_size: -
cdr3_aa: ASSGQGEYQPQH

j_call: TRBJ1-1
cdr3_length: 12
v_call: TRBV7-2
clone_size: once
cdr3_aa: ASSLMGTNTEAF

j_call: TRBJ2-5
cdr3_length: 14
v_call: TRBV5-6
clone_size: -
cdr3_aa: ASSSGQGSVQETQY

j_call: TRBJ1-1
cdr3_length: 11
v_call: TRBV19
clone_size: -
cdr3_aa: ASSPRQPTEAF

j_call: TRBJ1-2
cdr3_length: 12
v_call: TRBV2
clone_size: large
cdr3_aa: ASSPQHGTIGYT

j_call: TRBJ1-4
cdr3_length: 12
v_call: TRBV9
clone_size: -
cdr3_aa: ASSPESRTEKLF

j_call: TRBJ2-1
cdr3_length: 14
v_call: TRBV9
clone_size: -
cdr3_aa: ASSVGAVTAYNEQF

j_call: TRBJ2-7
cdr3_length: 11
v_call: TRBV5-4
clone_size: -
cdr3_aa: ASSLQGANEQY

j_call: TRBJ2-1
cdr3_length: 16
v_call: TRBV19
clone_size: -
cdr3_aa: ASSNIGDRGRGYNEQF

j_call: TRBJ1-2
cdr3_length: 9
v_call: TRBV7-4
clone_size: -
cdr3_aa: ASSLRDGYT

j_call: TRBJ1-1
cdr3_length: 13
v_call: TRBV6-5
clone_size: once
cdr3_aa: ASIPLGEGRAEAF

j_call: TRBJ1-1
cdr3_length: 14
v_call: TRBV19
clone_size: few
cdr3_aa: ASSIRVQPLMTEAF

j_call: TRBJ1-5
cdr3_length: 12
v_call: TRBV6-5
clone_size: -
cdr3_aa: ASGVTGANQPQH

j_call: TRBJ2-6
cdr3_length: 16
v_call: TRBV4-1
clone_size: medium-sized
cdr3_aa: ASSQVGGVPSGANVLT

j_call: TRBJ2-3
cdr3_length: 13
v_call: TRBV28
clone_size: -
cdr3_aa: ASSLPDRVKDTQY

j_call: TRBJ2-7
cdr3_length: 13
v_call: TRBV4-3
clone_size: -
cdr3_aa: ASSQDRGGIYEQY

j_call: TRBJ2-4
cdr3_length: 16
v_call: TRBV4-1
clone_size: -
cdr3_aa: ASSQGSGTSGTKNIQY

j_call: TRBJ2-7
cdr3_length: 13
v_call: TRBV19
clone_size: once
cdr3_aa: ASMDFAGGPYEQY

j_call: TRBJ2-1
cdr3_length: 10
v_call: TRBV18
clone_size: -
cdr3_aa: ASSPGTGEQF

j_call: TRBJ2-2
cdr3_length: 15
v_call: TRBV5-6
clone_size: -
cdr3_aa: ASSLETSGRSSKELF

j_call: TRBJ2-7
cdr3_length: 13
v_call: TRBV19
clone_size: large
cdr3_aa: ASSRESGSPYEQY

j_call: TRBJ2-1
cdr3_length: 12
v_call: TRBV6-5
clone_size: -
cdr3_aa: ASSYGGSRNEQF

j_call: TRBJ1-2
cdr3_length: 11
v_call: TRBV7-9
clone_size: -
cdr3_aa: ASSPTGRDGYT

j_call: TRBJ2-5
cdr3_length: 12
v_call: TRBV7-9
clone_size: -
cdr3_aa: ASSLVGRQETQY

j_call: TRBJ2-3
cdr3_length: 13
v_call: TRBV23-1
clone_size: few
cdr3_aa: ASSQRGRSTDTQY

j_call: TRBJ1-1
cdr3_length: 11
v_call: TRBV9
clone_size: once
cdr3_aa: ASSLALRGEAF

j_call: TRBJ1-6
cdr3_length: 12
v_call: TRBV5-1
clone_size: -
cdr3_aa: ASSLGGDASPLH

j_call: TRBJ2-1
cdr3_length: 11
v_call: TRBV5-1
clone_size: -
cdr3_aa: ASSFGGGDEQF

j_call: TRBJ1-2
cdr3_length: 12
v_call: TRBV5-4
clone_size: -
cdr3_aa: ASSLQGSGYGYT

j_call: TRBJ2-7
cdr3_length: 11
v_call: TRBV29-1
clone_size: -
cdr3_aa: SVTSGTSYEQY

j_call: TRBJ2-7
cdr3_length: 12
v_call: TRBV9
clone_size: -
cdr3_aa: ASSSGGVSSEQY

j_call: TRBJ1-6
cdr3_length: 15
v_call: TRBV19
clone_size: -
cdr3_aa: ASTSVIESPYNSPLH

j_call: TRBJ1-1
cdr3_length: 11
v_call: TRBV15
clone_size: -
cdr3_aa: ATSRAGFTEAF

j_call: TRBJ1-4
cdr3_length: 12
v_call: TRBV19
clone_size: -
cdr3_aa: ASSSFSSGEKLF

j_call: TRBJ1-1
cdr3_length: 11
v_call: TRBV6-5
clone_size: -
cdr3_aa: ASSYTPGIEAF

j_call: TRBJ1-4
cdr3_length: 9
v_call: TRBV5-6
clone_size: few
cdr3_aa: ASSFREKLF

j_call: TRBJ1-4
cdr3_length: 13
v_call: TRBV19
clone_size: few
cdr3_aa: ASSIDRDRAEKLF

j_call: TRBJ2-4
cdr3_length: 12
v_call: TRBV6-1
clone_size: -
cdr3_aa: ATRSGGAKNIQY

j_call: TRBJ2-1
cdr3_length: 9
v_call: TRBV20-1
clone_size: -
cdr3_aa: SAKTVNEQF

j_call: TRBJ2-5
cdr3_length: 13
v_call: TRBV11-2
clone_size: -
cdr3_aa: ASSAPQSLQETQY

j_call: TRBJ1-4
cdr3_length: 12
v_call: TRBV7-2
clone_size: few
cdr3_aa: ASSRQALNEKLF

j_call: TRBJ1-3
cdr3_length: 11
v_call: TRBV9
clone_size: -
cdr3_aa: ASSVGQRDTIY